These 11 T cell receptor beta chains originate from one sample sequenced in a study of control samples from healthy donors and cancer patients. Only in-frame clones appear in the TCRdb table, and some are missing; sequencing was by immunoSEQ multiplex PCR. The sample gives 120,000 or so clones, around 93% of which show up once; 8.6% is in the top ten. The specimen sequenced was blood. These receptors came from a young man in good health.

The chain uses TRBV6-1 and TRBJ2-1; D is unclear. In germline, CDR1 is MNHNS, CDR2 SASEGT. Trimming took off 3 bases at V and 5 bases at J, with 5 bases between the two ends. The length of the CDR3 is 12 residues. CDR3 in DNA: TGTGCCAGCAGTGACCGAAACAATGAGCAGTTCTTC. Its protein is CASSDRNNEQFF.

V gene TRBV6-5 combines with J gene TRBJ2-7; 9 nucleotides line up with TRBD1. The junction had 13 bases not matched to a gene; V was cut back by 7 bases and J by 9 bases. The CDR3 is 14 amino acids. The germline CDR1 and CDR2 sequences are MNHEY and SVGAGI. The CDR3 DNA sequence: TGTGCCAGCAACCTGAGACAGGGGGGCTTGGGGCAGTACTTC. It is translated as CASNLRQGGLGQYF.

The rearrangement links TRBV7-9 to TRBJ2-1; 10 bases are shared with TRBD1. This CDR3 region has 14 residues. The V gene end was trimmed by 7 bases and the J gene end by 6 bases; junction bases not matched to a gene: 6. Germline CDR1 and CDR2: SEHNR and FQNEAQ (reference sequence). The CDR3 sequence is CASIGDRGRNEQFF. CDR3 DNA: TGTGCCAGCATCGGGGACAGGGGACGCAATGAGCAGTTCTTC.

CDR3 nucleotide sequence: TGTGCCATCAGTTCAGCGGACAGTAGTGATGAAAAACTGTTTTTT. Translating gives CAISSADSSDEKLFF. This chain uses TRBV10-3 with TRBJ1-4, with D perhaps TRBD1 (6 bases). The CDR3 runs 15 residues. The germline gives CDR1 ENHRY, CDR2 SYGVKD. V dropped 5 bases and J dropped 6 bases, with 16 bases sitting between them.

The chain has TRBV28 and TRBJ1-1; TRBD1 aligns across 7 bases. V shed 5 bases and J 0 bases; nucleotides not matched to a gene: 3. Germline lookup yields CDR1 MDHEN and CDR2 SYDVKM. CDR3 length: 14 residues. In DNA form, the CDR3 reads TGTGCCAGCAGTCCCGGGACAGTGAACACTGAAGCTTTCTTT. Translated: CASSPGTVNTEAFF.

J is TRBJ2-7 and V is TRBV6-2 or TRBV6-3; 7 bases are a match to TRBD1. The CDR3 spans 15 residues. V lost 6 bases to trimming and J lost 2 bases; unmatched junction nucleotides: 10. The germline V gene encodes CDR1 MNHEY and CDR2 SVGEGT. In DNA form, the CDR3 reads TGTGCCAGCAGCTCTGTTAACAGGGGAACCTACGAGCAGTACTTC. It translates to CASSSVNRGTYEQYF.

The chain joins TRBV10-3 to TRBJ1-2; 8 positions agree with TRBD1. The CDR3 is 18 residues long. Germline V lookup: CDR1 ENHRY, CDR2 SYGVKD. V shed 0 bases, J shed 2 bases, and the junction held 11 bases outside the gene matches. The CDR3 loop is CAISESSWTGRLNYGYTF. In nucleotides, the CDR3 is TGTGCCATCAGTGAGTCTTCTTGGACAGGGAGATTAAACTATGGCTACACCTTC.

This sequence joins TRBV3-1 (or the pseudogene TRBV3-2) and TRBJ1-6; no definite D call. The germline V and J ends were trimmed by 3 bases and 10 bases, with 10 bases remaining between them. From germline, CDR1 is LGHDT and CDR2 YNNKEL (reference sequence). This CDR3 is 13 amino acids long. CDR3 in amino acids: CASSQGGGSPLHF. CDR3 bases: TGTGCCAGCAGCCAGGGTGGAGGGTCACCCCTCCACTTT.

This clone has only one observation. CDR3 amino acids: CASSHLGLAKNIQYF. Here the CDR3 DNA reads TGCGCCAGCAGCCACCTAGGGCTAGCCAAAAACATTCAGTACTTC. This chain connects TRBV4-1 to TRBJ2-4, with D hard to call. The ends were cut back, 3 bases at V and 0 bases at J, with 9 bases in the middle. The CDR3 covers 15 residues. Germline loops: CDR1 MGHRA, CDR2 YSYEKL.

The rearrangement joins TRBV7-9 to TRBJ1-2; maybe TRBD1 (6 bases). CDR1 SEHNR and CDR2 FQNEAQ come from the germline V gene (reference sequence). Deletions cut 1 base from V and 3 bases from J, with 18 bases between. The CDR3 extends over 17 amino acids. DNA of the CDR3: TGTGCCAGCAGCTTAGATGGGCGCGTGCGGACAGACTATGGCTACACCTTC. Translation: CASSLDGRVRTDYGYTF.

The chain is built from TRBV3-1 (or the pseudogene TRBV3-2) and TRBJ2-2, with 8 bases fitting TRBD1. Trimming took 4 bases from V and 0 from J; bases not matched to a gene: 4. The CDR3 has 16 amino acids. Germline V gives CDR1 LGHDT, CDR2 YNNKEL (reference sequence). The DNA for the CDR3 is TGTGCCAGCAGCCGCAGACAGGGGTCGAACACCGGGGAGCTGTTTTTT. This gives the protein CASSRRQGSNTGELFF.